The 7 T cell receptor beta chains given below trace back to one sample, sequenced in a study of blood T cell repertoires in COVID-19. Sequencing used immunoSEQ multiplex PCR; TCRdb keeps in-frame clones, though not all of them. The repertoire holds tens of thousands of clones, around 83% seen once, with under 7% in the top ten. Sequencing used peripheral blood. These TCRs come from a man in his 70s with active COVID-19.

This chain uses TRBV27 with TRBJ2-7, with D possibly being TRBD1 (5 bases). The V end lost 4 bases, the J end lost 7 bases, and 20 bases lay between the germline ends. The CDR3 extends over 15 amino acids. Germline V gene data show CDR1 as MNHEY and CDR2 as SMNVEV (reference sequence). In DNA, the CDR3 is TGTGCCAGCAGTTCGTCGGCAGGGCGGCTTCGGGAGCAGTACTTC. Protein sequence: CASSSSAGRLREQYF.

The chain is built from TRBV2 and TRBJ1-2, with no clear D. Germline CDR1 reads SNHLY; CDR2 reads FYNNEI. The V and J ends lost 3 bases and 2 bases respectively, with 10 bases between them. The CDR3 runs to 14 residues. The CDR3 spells CASSEGRVNYGYTF. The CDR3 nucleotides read TGTGCCAGCAGTGAGGGGAGGGTCAACTATGGCTACACCTTC.

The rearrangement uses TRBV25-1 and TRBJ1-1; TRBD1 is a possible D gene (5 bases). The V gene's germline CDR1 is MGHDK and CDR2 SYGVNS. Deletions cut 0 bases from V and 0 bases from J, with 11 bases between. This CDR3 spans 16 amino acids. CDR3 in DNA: TGTGCCAGCAGTGAATACGACAGCTTAATGAACACTGAAGCTTTCTTT. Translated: CASSEYDSLMNTEAFF.

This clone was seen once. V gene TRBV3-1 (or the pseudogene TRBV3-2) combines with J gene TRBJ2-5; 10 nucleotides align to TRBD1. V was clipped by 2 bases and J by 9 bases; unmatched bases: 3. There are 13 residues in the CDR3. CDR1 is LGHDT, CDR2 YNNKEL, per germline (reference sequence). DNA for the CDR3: TGTGCCAGCAGCCAATTAGACAGGGGGCCCCAGTACTTC. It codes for CASSQLDRGPQYF.

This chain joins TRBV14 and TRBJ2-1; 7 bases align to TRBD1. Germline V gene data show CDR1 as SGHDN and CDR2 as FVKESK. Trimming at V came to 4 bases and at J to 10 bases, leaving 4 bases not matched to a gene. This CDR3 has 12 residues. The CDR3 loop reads CASSRDSREQFF. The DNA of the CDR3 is TGTGCCAGCAGCCGGGACAGCCGAGAGCAGTTCTTC.

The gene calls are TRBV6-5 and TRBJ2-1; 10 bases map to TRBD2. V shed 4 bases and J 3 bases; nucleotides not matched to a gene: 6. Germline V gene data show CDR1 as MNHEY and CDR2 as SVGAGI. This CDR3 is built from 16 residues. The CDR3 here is CASSFLGLADYNEQFF. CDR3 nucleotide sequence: TGTGCCAGCAGTTTCCTCGGACTAGCGGACTACAATGAGCAGTTCTTC.

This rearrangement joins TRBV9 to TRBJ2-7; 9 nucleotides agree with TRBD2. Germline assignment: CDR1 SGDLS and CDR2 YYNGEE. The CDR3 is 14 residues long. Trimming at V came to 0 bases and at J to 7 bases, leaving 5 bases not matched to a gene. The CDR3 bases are TGTGCCAGCAGCGTAGGCGGGGGGGCCAGGGAGCAGTACTTC. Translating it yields CASSVGGGAREQYF. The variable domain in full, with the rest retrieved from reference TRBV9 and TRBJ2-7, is DSGVTQTPKHLITATGQRVTLRCSPRSGDLSVYWYQQSLDQGLQFLIQYYNGEERAKGNILERFSAQQFPDLHSELNLSSLELGDSALYFCASSVGGGAREQYFGPGTRLTVT.